Following are 24 T cell receptor beta chains from one sample sequenced in a study of blood T cells in healthy people across ages. Next came a second PCR, run for about 6 to 12 cycles, which used a sample-barcoded 5' primer along with a J-beta primer mix. TCRdb re-called the 5' RACE reads through MiXCR, storing one row per CDR3 protein. Among hundreds of thousands of distinct CDR3 sequences listed, 40% to 50% were seen once. The sequencing input was blood. The receptors were gathered from an older man in good health.

A note on this clonotype: The junction and the germline gene differ at one end; a read error may be behind it. The chain recombines TRBV4-2 with TRBJ2-3; TRBD2 agrees at 14 bases. This CDR3 comprises 17 residues. CDR1 is LGHNA and CDR2 is YNFKEQ in the germline V gene. CDR3 residues: CAGSRSTSGRAPDTQYF. The CDR3 DNA follows: TGTGCCGGCAGCCGGTCGACTAGCGGGAGGGCCCCAGATACGCAGTATTTT.

This chain links TRBV7-2 with TRBJ2-3; a weak D match, TRBD1 (8 bases). The V and J ends lost 4 bases and 4 bases respectively, with 12 bases between them. Looked up from germline, CDR1 is SGHTA and CDR2 is FQGNSA. This CDR3 is built from 14 residues. The CDR3 nucleotides are TGTGCCAGCAGCTATACAGGGGGGGCAGATACGCAGTATTTT. Protein sequence: CASSYTGGADTQYF.

The rearrangement uses TRBV6-5 and TRBJ1-1, with D possibly being TRBD1 (5 bases). The CDR3 length is 16 residues. The V end lost 2 bases, the J end lost 8 bases, and 21 bases lay between the germline ends. Germline loops: CDR1 MNHEY, CDR2 SVGAGI. The CDR3 spells CASSYRARRGLREAFF. The CDR3 DNA is TGTGCCAGCAGTTACCGAGCAAGACGGGGGTTACGAGAAGCTTTCTTT.

This clonotype was seen a few times. The chain recombines TRBV6-6 with TRBJ2-7; 9 bases map to TRBD1. CDR3 length: 15 amino acids. Germline loops: CDR1 MNHNY, CDR2 SVGAGI (reference sequence). With 7 bases clipped from V and 5 bases from J, the junction kept 12 bases outside the gene matches. The CDR3, as DNA: TGTGCCAGCAAAAATGAAGGGACAGGGTTCCACGAGCAGTACTTC. It is translated as CASKNEGTGFHEQYF.

The genes are TRBV29-1 and TRBJ1-1; no reliable D call. Germline V CDR1 and CDR2: SQVTM, ANQGSEA. The CDR3 extends over 13 amino acids. V was cut by 4 bases and J by 2 bases, with 11 bases left in between. In DNA, the CDR3 is TGCAGCGTTGGGGGTCATTCCAACACTGAAGCTTTCTTT. Its protein is CSVGGHSNTEAFF.

This clonotype came up many times. CDR3 DNA: TGCAGCGTTGAAGATGGGACAGGGGGCTCTCAGCAGTACTTC. Translated: CSVEDGTGGSQQYF. The chain is built from TRBV29-1 and TRBJ2-7; 12 nucleotides match TRBD1. The V segment lost 0 bases and the J segment 8 bases; nucleotides outside the gene matches: 5. Germline V gene data show CDR1 as SQVTM and CDR2 as ANQGSEA. CDR3 length equals 14 residues.

This clonotype has a handful of counts. The rearrangement uses TRBV6-5 and TRBJ1-1, with 7 bases that match TRBD1. The CDR3 has 15 amino acids. Germline trimming cut 7 bases from V and 5 bases from J; bases unmatched to any gene: 13. Germline V gene sequence: CDR1 MNHEY, CDR2 SVGAGI. The CDR3: CASIRRGGGETEAFF. The CDR3 DNA follows: TGTGCCAGCATACGACGGGGAGGGGGCGAAACTGAAGCTTTCTTT.

This chain uses TRBV30 with TRBJ1-2, with a tentative D call TRBD1 (6 bases). Deletions cut 5 bases from V and 4 bases from J, with 17 bases between. Germline values: CDR1 GTSNPN, CDR2 SVGIG (reference sequence). CDR3 length: 14 residues. The chain's CDR3 is CAWGPTGTSYGYTF. CDR3 coding DNA: TGTGCCTGGGGCCCCACAGGGACCTCCTATGGCTACACCTTC.

The gene calls are TRBV25-1 and TRBJ2-3, with D tentatively TRBD1 (6 bases). The CDR3 is 17 residues long. The germline V gene has CDR1 MGHDK and CDR2 SYGVNS. The V end lost 3 bases, the J end lost 2 bases, and 18 bases lay between the germline ends. CDR3 in amino acids: CASSDHASTGDTDTQYF. CDR3 DNA: TGTGCCAGCAGTGACCACGCTTCGACAGGAGACACAGATACGCAGTATTTT.

This clonotype was observed a single time. The CDR3 loop is CASSDQGGDEQYF. The CDR3 nucleotides are TGCGCCAGCAGTGACCAAGGGGGCGACGAGCAGTACTTC. The V and J genes are TRBV10-1 and TRBJ2-5; 7 nucleotides align to TRBD1. The DNA end is a closer match to TRBJ2-7, so the J assignment may be wrong. The CDR3 length is 13 residues. CDR1 is WNHNN and CDR2 is SYGVQD in the germline V gene (reference sequence).

The rearrangement joins TRBV27 to TRBJ2-5, with TRBD1 matching 7 bases. This CDR3 has 18 amino acids. Trimming cost V 6 bases and J 7 bases; bases outside gene matches: 23. CDR1 is MNHEY, CDR2 SMNVEV, per germline (reference sequence). CDR3 sequence: CASSFGGWQGDALRTQYF. CDR3 in DNA: TGTGCCAGCAGCTTTGGGGGCTGGCAGGGGGATGCTCTGAGGACCCAGTACTTC.

This rearrangement joins TRBV20-1 to TRBJ2-7; D gene ambiguous. This CDR3 comprises 15 residues. V dropped 1 base and J dropped 3 bases, with 16 bases sitting between them. Germline CDR1 is DFQATT and CDR2 is SNEGSKA (reference sequence). The CDR3 nucleotides read TGCAGTGCTAGAGCTCTCTCAATACTCTTCTACGAGCAGTACTTC. Its translation is CSARALSILFYEQYF.

Regarding this clonotype: A read error may be the cause here, since a much bigger clone is one base away. The chain is built from TRBV10-3 and TRBJ1-2, with 9 bases matching TRBD1. The CDR3 has 14 amino acids. Germline V CDR1 and CDR2: ENHRY, SYGVKD. This chain's CDR3 is CAISDPGQGSGCTF. CDR3 nucleotides: TGTGCCATCAGTGACCCGGGACAGGGTAGTGGCTGCACCTTC.

At least ten counts were recorded for this clonotype. This sequence joins TRBV7-2 and TRBJ2-3; D is uncertain. Between the trimmed V and J ends, which lost 2 bases and 0 bases, there was a span of 3 bases. CDR1 is SGHTA, CDR2 FQGNSA, per germline. This CDR3 region has 13 residues. CDR3 coding DNA: TGTGCCAGCAGCTTACCCAGCACAGATACGCAGTATTTT. Encoded protein: CASSLPSTDTQYF.

This clonotype was counted between two and nine times. The chain is built from TRBV6-1 and TRBJ2-3; 9 nucleotides line up with TRBD2. V trimming: 11 bases; J trimming: 3 bases; junction bases outside the gene matches: 6. CDR1 MNHNS and CDR2 SASEGT come from the germline V gene. CDR3 length equals 13 residues. The CDR3 spells CAAGLASTDTQYF. The CDR3 DNA reads as TGTGCCGCGGGACTAGCCAGTACAGATACGCAGTATTTT.

V and J are TRBV9 and TRBJ2-3; TRBD2 matches at 10 bases. The V segment lost 1 base and the J segment 2 bases; nucleotides outside the gene matches: 4. Germline V CDR1 and CDR2: SGDLS, YYNGEE. The CDR3 spans 16 residues. CDR3 coding DNA: TGTGCCAGCAGCGTAACCGGGACTAGCGCCACAGATACGCAGTATTTT. Translating it yields CASSVTGTSATDTQYF.

This chain links TRBV7-2 with TRBJ2-3, with 9 positions matching TRBD2. Germline V lookup: CDR1 SGHTA, CDR2 FQGNSA. The CDR3 contains 16 residues. V was pared by 7 bases and J by 4 bases, with 12 bases of the junction left unmatched. The CDR3: CASTYQGRGGADTQYF. The CDR3 bases are TGTGCCAGCACCTACCAGGGGCGGGGGGGTGCAGATACGCAGTATTTT.

CDR3 bases: TGTGCCAGCAGTTTAAACTTCTACAATGAGCAGTTCTTC. Translated: CASSLNFYNEQFF. The chain links TRBV27 to TRBJ2-1, with D unresolved. Trimming left V 2 bases short and J 3 bases short, with 5 bases between. Germline CDR1 is MNHEY and CDR2 is SMNVEV (reference sequence). This CDR3 contains 13 residues.

CDR3 bases: TGTGCCAGCAGTTTAGAGGGGGGGATAACGGGGGGGCCTAATGAGCAGTTCTTC. Translated, it gives CASSLEGGITGGPNEQFF. The rearrangement uses TRBV12-3 or TRBV12-4 and TRBJ2-1, with TRBD2 matching 8 bases. The V and J ends lost 1 base and 7 bases, in that order; junction bases with no gene match: 15. CDR3 length: 18 amino acids.

The V and J genes are TRBV24-1 and TRBJ2-1, with 10 bases aligning to TRBD2. The CDR3 spans 17 residues. The germline V gene has CDR1 KGHDR and CDR2 SFDVKD. Trimming removed 5 bases from V and 10 bases from J; junction bases left unmatched: 16. This chain's CDR3 is CATSVFSGRLAEEEQFF. The CDR3 nucleotides read TGTGCCACCAGTGTCTTTAGCGGGAGGCTTGCCGAGGAGGAGCAGTTCTTC.

Only a few counts were recorded for this clonotype. The rearrangement uses TRBV30 and TRBJ2-2; 9 nucleotides line up with TRBD2. Germline CDR1 reads GTSNPN; CDR2 reads SVGIG (reference sequence). V shed 5 bases and J 8 bases; nucleotides not matched to a gene: 9. The CDR3 totals 14 residues. CDR3 sequence: CAWRRGGHTGELFF. The CDR3, as DNA: TGTGCCTGGCGGCGGGGGGGCCATACTGGGGAGCTGTTTTTT. The whole variable domain, filled in from reference TRBV30 and TRBJ2-2, reads SQTIHQWPATLVQPVGSPLSLECTVEGTSNPNLYWYRQAAGRGLQLLFYSVGIGQISSEVPQNLSASRPQDRQFILSSKKLLLSDSGFYLCAWRRGGHTGELFFGEGSRLTVL.

As for this clonotype: With a much larger clone just one base away, this may be a read error. V and J are TRBV28 and TRBJ2-4; D remains ambiguous. This CDR3 contains 15 residues. Germline V gene lookup returns CDR1 MDHEN and CDR2 SYDVKM. V lost 4 bases to trimming and J lost 3 bases, with 13 bases between them. The DNA of the CDR3 is TGTGCCAGCAGTTGGGGTCCTTGGGACAAAAACATTCAGTACTTC. Translated: CASSWGPWDKNIQYF.

The chain combines TRBV27 with TRBJ2-1, with D possibly being TRBD1 or TRBD2 (5 bases each). From germline, CDR1 is MNHEY and CDR2 SMNVEV (reference sequence). This CDR3 contains 13 residues. V was clipped by 3 bases and J by 10 bases, with 13 bases between them. The CDR3 region is CASSFPGAGEQFF. CDR3 in DNA: TGTGCCAGCAGTTTCCCCGGGGCTGGAGAGCAGTTCTTC.

Comments on this clonotype: The junction departs from germline at one end; a sequencing error may be responsible. This sequence joins TRBV6-1 and TRBJ2-1; a possible D gene is TRBD1 (5 bases). Germline V CDR1 and CDR2: MNHNS, SASEGT. The CDR3 contains 14 residues. The CDR3 spells CASSGLQENNEQFF. As DNA, the CDR3 is TGTGCCAGCAGTGGATTACAGGAGAATAATGAACAGTTCTTC.